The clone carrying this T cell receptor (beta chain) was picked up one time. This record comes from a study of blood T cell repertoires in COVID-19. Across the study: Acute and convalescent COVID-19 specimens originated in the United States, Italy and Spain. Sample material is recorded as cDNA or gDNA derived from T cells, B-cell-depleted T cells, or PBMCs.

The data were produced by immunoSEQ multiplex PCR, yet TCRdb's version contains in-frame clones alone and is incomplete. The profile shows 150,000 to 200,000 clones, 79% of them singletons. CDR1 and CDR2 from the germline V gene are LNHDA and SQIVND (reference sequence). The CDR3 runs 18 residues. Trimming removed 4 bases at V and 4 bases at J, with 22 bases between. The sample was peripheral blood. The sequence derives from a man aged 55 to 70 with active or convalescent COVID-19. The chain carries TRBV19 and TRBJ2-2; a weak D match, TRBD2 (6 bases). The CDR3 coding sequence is TGTGCCAGTAGTACCAAACCCCGACTAGGTTCGGGCACCGGGGAGCTGTTTTTT. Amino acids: CASSTKPRLGSGTGELFF.